These 27 T cell receptor beta chains were sequenced from one sample in a study of identical twins. TCRdb used MiXCR to reprocess the 5' RACE reads, holding one entry per CDR3 protein. The table has fewer than 250,000 distinct CDR3 sequences, 7% to 8.5% seen once. These sequences were also reported in another study, on yellow fever vaccine responses in identical twins.

The sample was CD8+ T cells sorted from blood. The receptor set was obtained from a woman in her late teens or twenties in good health.

This clonotype has just a few counts. The rearrangement links TRBV12-3 or TRBV12-4 to TRBJ1-2, with D maybe TRBD1 (5 bases). V was pared by 7 bases and J by 6 bases, with 15 bases between. The CDR3 contains 13 residues. CDR3 protein: CASTSGGGDGYTF. CDR3 nucleotide sequence: TGTGCCAGCACCTCCGGCGGGGGGGATGGCTACACCTTC.

This clonotype was counted at least ten times. The chain recombines TRBV24-1 with TRBJ2-1, with a weak D call TRBD2 (5 bases). Germline CDR1 and CDR2: KGHDR and SFDVKD. V lost 0 bases to trimming and J lost 9 bases, with 5 bases between them. The CDR3 length is 12 residues. CDR3 residues: CATSDLGGEQFF. CDR3 nucleotide sequence: TGTGCCACCAGTGATTTGGGAGGTGAGCAGTTCTTC.

This rearrangement joins TRBV28 to TRBJ2-1; D gene uncertain. Germline V gene data show CDR1 as MDHEN and CDR2 as SYDVKM. With 3 bases removed from V and 0 bases from J, the gap between germline ends came to 9 bases. The CDR3 is 15 residues long. Here the CDR3 DNA reads TGTGCCAGCAGTTTGATCAGCACCTCCTACAATGAGCAGTTCTTC. It encodes CASSLISTSYNEQFF.

This clonotype has at least ten counts. This chain uses TRBV12-3 or TRBV12-4 with TRBJ2-1; the match to TRBD1 covers 9 bases. CDR3 length: 16 amino acids. The V and J ends lost 10 bases and 2 bases, in that order; junction bases with no gene match: 12. CDR3 nucleotide sequence: TGTGCCACCATATCAAAGGGACAGGGAACCTACAATGAGCAGTTCTTC. Protein sequence: CATISKGQGTYNEQFF.

J is TRBJ2-1 and V is TRBV24-1; 7 nucleotides agree with TRBD1. CDR1 and CDR2 (germline): KGHDR, SFDVKD. Trimming cost V 0 bases and J 6 bases; bases outside gene matches: 7. This CDR3 has 16 amino acids. Here the CDR3 DNA reads TGTGCCACCAGTGATTTGAAAGGGGACAGTCCCAATGAGCAGTTCTTC. Its translation is CATSDLKGDSPNEQFF.

The table lists this clonotype with a few counts. CDR3: CSAARQTSGGDEQYF. The CDR3, as DNA: TGCAGTGCTGCTCGACAGACCTCCGGGGGTGACGAGCAGTACTTC. This sequence joins TRBV20-1 and TRBJ2-7, with a tentative D call TRBD2 (6 bases). Per the germline V gene, CDR1 is DFQATT and CDR2 is SNEGSKA (reference sequence). The V and J ends lost 5 bases and 5 bases respectively, with 22 bases between them. The CDR3 spans 15 residues.

In this sample, this clonotype turned up a few times. The chain employs TRBV5-4 and TRBJ2-3; 8 nucleotides match TRBD2. CDR3 length equals 15 residues. Per the germline V gene, CDR1 is SGHNT and CDR2 is YYREEE (reference sequence). V shed 2 bases and J 0 bases; nucleotides not matched to a gene: 2. The chain's CDR3 is CASSFAGGSTDTQYF. The CDR3 DNA sequence: TGTGCCAGCAGCTTTGCGGGAGGAAGCACAGATACGCAGTATTTT.

The chain has TRBV12-3 or TRBV12-4 and TRBJ2-7; D ambiguous. Trimming cost V 5 bases and J 0 bases, with 8 bases left between them. The CDR3 runs 13 residues. The CDR3 protein is CASSRRVSYEQYF. Written as DNA, the CDR3 is TGTGCCAGCAGTCGCAGAGTCTCCTACGAGCAGTACTTC.

This clonotype was seen ten or more times. The chain recombines TRBV29-1 with TRBJ2-5; 7 bases are shared with TRBD1. Germline V gene data show CDR1 as SQVTM and CDR2 as ANQGSEA. The CDR3 runs to 12 residues. Trimming removed 6 bases from V and 2 bases from J; junction bases left unmatched: 3. The CDR3 spells CSVTGKQETQYF. The CDR3 nucleotides are TGCAGCGTGACAGGGAAACAAGAGACCCAGTACTTC.

This chain links TRBV5-1 with TRBJ2-2; D gene unclear. This CDR3 contains 15 residues. Per the germline V gene, CDR1 is SGHRS and CDR2 is YFSETQ. V was pared by 0 bases and J by 0 bases, with 6 bases between. The CDR3 DNA reads as TGCGCCAGCAGCTTGGTAGATCCGAACACCGGGGAGCTGTTTTTT. This translates into CASSLVDPNTGELFF.

This clonotype was counted ten times or more. V usage is TRBV5-1 and J usage is TRBJ2-7, with TRBD1 as a possible D gene (6 bases). With 3 bases removed from V and 0 bases from J, the gap between germline ends came to 10 bases. CDR3 length equals 14 residues. CDR1 and CDR2 (germline): SGHRS, YFSETQ. CDR3 coding DNA: TGCGCCAGCAGCTCCCCGGACAGCTCCTACGAGCAGTACTTC. It encodes CASSSPDSSYEQYF.

This clonotype appeared a few times. The gene calls are TRBV5-1 and TRBJ2-3; D not certain. The V and J ends lost 0 bases and 0 bases respectively, with 17 bases between them. Germline loops: CDR1 SGHRS, CDR2 YFSETQ. The CDR3 has 18 amino acids. In DNA, the CDR3 is TGCGCCAGCAGCTTGGTCCCATCGTCCTACACTAGCACAGATACGCAGTATTTT. Its protein product is CASSLVPSSYTSTDTQYF.

This sequence joins TRBV7-8 and TRBJ2-7, with TRBD1 matching 7 bases. CDR3 size: 14 residues. In germline, CDR1 is SGHVS, CDR2 FQNEAQ. The trim removed 5 bases at V and 2 bases at J, leaving 6 bases unmatched. The CDR3 bases are TGTGCCAGCAGCACCCGACAGGGAACCTACGAGCAGTACTTC. This encodes CASSTRQGTYEQYF.

This clonotype was picked up a small number of times. The gene calls are TRBV15 and TRBJ2-3; 8 bases are a match to TRBD2. Unmatched junction bases numbered 6, after V lost 5 bases and J lost 2 bases. This CDR3 is built from 15 residues. The V gene's germline CDR1 is LNHNV and CDR2 YYDKDF (reference sequence). CDR3 nucleotide sequence: TGTGCCACCAGCCCCGGGACTAGAAACACAGATACGCAGTATTTT. It codes for CATSPGTRNTDTQYF. Based on the CDR3 plus reference TRBV15 and TRBJ2-3, the full variable domain is DAMVIQNPRYQVTQFGKPVTLSCSQTLNHNVMYWYQQKSSQAPKLLFHYYDKDFNNEADTPDNFQSRRPNTSFCFLDIRSPGLGDTAMYLCATSPGTRNTDTQYFGPGTRLTVL.

In this sample, this clonotype turned up a few times. The rearrangement uses TRBV5-6 and TRBJ2-3, with D perhaps matching TRBD1 (5 bases). CDR1 is SGHDT and CDR2 is YYEEEE in the germline V gene. The V end was cut by 4 bases, the J end by 2 bases, with 17 bases between. The CDR3 runs to 16 residues. In DNA form, the CDR3 reads TGTGCCAGCAGCCCATGGAATCAGGGCCTCACAGATACGCAGTATTTT. It translates to CASSPWNQGLTDTQYF.

Concerning this clonotype itself: An end of the junction differs from the germline gene, which may be a read error. The chain carries TRBV4-1 and TRBJ2-2; D is possibly TRBD1 or TRBD2 (5 bases each). Germline CDR1 MGHRA, CDR2 YSYEKL. This CDR3 spans 14 amino acids. The CDR3 protein is CASSRGTNTGELFF. In DNA form, the CDR3 reads TGCGCCAGCAGCCGAGGGACGAACACCGGAGAGCTGTTTTTT.

In the case of this clonotype: A read error may be the cause here, since a much bigger clone is one base away. V and J are TRBV5-6 and TRBJ2-5; D uncertain. The CDR3 has 13 residues. Germline V lookup: CDR1 SGHDT, CDR2 YYEEEE. This CDR3 reads CASSFVYQESQYF. The CDR3 coding sequence is TGTGCCAGCAGCTTTGTTTATCAAGAGTCCCAGTACTTC.

This clonotype was seen ten or more times. This chain uses TRBV28 with TRBJ2-1, with TRBD2 matching 8 bases. The V gene end was trimmed by 5 bases and the J gene end by 3 bases; junction bases not matched to a gene: 6. The CDR3 is 15 amino acids. CDR1 is MDHEN, CDR2 SYDVKM, per germline. CDR3 DNA sequence: TGTGCCAGCAGTCCTAGACTAGCGCTCTACAATGAGCAGTTCTTC. Amino acid sequence: CASSPRLALYNEQFF. Using reference TRBV28 and TRBJ2-1 for the parts outside the CDR3, the full variable domain is DVKVTQSSRYLVKRTGEKVFLECVQDMDHENMFWYRQDPGLGLRLIYFSYDVKMKEKGDIPEGYSVSREKKERFSLILESASTNQTSMYLCASSPRLALYNEQFFGPGTRLTVL.

This clonotype occurred many times. This rearrangement joins TRBV5-6 to TRBJ2-1; 8 bases map to TRBD1. The CDR3 runs 15 residues. Germline loops: CDR1 SGHDT, CDR2 YYEEEE. V trimming: 1 base; J trimming: 3 bases; junction bases outside the gene matches: 3. CDR3 amino acids: CASSLQGAVYNEQFF. In nucleotides, the CDR3 is TGTGCCAGCAGCTTGCAGGGGGCCGTCTACAATGAGCAGTTCTTC.

This chain links TRBV12-3 or TRBV12-4 with TRBJ1-1, with 8 nucleotides matching TRBD1. After removal of 0 bases from V and 3 bases from J, the junction contained 9 bases not matched to a gene. The CDR3 loop spans 17 amino acids. In DNA form, the CDR3 reads TGTGCCAGCAGTTTAGCCCCCCGGGCAGGGGGCGACACTGAAGCTTTCTTT. Protein: CASSLAPRAGGDTEAFF.

This clonotype was seen repeatedly, ten times or more. V and J are TRBV4-2 and TRBJ2-1, with TRBD2 identical over 10 bases. Trimming removed 0 bases from V and 2 bases from J; junction bases left unmatched: 4. The CDR3 consists of 17 residues. Germline CDR1 LGHNA, CDR2 YNFKEQ. CDR3 protein: CASSQDPSGGTYNEQFF. In DNA, the CDR3 is TGTGCCAGCAGCCAAGATCCTAGCGGGGGTACCTACAATGAGCAGTTCTTC.

This clonotype occurred many times. This chain joins TRBV10-3 and TRBJ2-6; no firm D call. Germline values: CDR1 ENHRY, CDR2 SYGVKD. This CDR3 contains 14 residues. The ends were cut back, 2 bases at V and 1 base at J, with 3 bases in the middle. The DNA of the CDR3 is TGTGCCATCAGTGAGCGGTCTGGGGCCAACGTCCTGACTTTC. As protein: CAISERSGANVLTF.

This clonotype was picked up many times. V is TRBV12-3 or TRBV12-4 and J is TRBJ1-2; D not certain. The CDR3 is 13 residues long. Trimming shortened V by 1 base and J by 0 bases, and 3 bases separated the two germline ends. The CDR3 DNA reads TGTGCCAGCAGTTTAGGGGCTAACTATGGCTACACCTTC. Translating it yields CASSLGANYGYTF.

In its sample, this clonotype was seen many times. The chain couples TRBV7-9 to TRBJ1-5, with TRBD1 matching 10 bases. The CDR3 covers 15 residues. CDR1 and CDR2 from the germline V gene are SEHNR and FQNEAQ (reference sequence). The V segment lost 1 base and the J segment 5 bases; nucleotides outside the gene matches: 2. The CDR3 nucleotides are TGTGCCAGCAGCTTAGGACAGGGGGCTGATCAGCCCCAGCATTTT. Translating it yields CASSLGQGADQPQHF. Drawing the rest from reference TRBV7-9 and TRBJ1-5, the complete variable domain is DTGVSQNPRHKITKRGQNVTFRCDPISEHNRLYWYRQTLGQGPEFLTYFQNEAQLEKSRLLSDRFSAERPKGSFSTLEIQRTEQGDSAMYLCASSLGQGADQPQHFGDGTRLSIL.

This clonotype appeared a few times. The V gene is TRBV7-8, the J gene TRBJ2-3, with TRBD2 matching over 15 bases. In germline, CDR1 is SGHVS, CDR2 FQNEAQ. After removal of 0 bases from V and 5 bases from J, the junction contained 0 bases not matched to a gene. CDR3 length: 16 amino acids. The CDR3 DNA follows: TGTGCCAGCAGCTTAGCGGGACTAGCGGGAGGAGATACGCAGTATTTT. Protein product: CASSLAGLAGGDTQYF.

The gene calls are TRBV7-9 and TRBJ2-3, with D hard to call. The germline V gene has CDR1 SEHNR and CDR2 FQNEAQ (reference sequence). Trimming removed 5 bases at V and 6 bases at J, with 15 bases between. This CDR3 contains 14 residues. The CDR3 DNA reads as TGTGCCAGCAGCCCCCCGGATAGTTGGGATACGCAGTATTTT. It translates to CASSPPDSWDTQYF. Based on the CDR3 plus reference TRBV7-9 and TRBJ2-3, the full variable domain is DTGVSQNPRHKITKRGQNVTFRCDPISEHNRLYWYRQTLGQGPEFLTYFQNEAQLEKSRLLSDRFSAERPKGSFSTLEIQRTEQGDSAMYLCASSPPDSWDTQYFGPGTRLTVL.

Only a few counts were recorded for this clonotype. The genes are TRBV9 and TRBJ1-6; the D gene is possibly TRBD1 (6 bases). The germline CDR1 and CDR2 sequences are SGDLS and YYNGEE. Trimming stripped 4 bases from V and 3 bases from J, with 11 bases between. This CDR3 has 15 residues. CDR3 sequence (DNA): TGTGCCAGCAGCCCCCGGGACAACTATAATTCACCCCTCCACTTT. Its translation: CASSPRDNYNSPLHF.